This T cell receptor (beta chain) was identified in a study of blood T cell repertoires in COVID-19. The wider study: Samples came from the United States, Italy and Spain, spanning acute and convalescent COVID-19. T cells, B-cell-depleted T cells, or PBMCs provided the cDNA or gDNA that served as material.

V dropped 1 base and J dropped 4 bases, with 14 bases sitting between them. Germline CDR1 reads SGHRS; CDR2 reads YFSETQ. The length of the CDR3 is 15 residues. Study processing details: Nucleated cell counts were estimated from reference gene primer amplification. Assay used: immunoSEQ multiplex PCR; TCRdb lists only in-frame clones, some missing. That table gives V, J and clone size, and the DNA gave D and trimming. There are 25,000 to 35,000 clones in the sample; approximately 92% occur only once, and under 30% lies in the top ten. The sample taken for sequencing was peripheral blood. This receptor was taken from a man at least 80 years old with acute or convalescent COVID-19. This rearrangement joins TRBV5-1 to TRBJ2-5, with D tentatively TRBD2 (7 bases). The CDR3 bases are TGCGCCAGCAGCTTGCTGGCAGGGGAGGGAGAGACCCAGTACTTC. Encoded protein: CASSLLAGEGETQYF.